Below, 27 T cell receptor beta chains from the same sample are listed, as sequenced in a study of T cell repertoires in cytomegalovirus infection. What these receptors recognize is not known. In TCRdb, the reads were re-called with MiXCR into one record per CDR3 protein. The sample shows about 500,000 distinct CDR3 sequences, about 33% of them seen only once. The sample here was cultured PBMCs, taken from culture after CMV antigen stimulation. The origin of the receptors is a human donor in good health (CMV status not recorded). Some clones in this sample may be carry-over from other donors' samples.

The table lists this clonotype with a few counts. The V call is TRBV12-3 or TRBV12-4, the J call TRBJ1-1; D remains unclear. The length of the CDR3 is 14 residues. The V gene lost 1 base and the J gene lost 1 base, with 7 bases spanning the gap. DNA for the CDR3: TGTGCCAGCAGTTTAGGGCTCCCGAACACTGAAGCTTTCTTT. This encodes CASSLGLPNTEAFF.

V and J are TRBV27 and TRBJ1-2, with TRBD1 identical over 8 bases. CDR1 and CDR2 from the germline V gene are MNHEY and SMNVEV (reference sequence). The CDR3 covers 14 residues. V shed 6 bases, J shed 9 bases, and the junction held 12 bases outside the gene matches. The DNA for the CDR3 is TGTGCCAGCAGAATGACAGGGGCAGTTTCTCGCTACACCTTC. Residues: CASRMTGAVSRYTF.

This clonotype was counted only a few times. This chain joins TRBV19 and TRBJ2-1, with D possibly TRBD2 on 7 matching bases. Germline-derived CDR1 and CDR2 are LNHDA and SQIVND (reference sequence). This CDR3 comprises 14 residues. Trimming shortened V by 3 bases and J by 8 bases, and 14 bases separated the two germline ends. For the CDR3, the DNA is TGTGCCAGTAGTATGGGGAGGGGGGCGGATGAGCAGTTCTTC. Its translation: CASSMGRGADEQFF.

This clonotype was seen a handful of times. The chain uses TRBV12-3 or TRBV12-4 and TRBJ1-3, with D possibly TRBD1 on 5 matching bases. The CDR3 spans 14 residues. Trimming took off 2 bases at V and 3 bases at J, with 8 bases between the two ends. CDR3 DNA sequence: TGTGCCAGCAGTTTAACAGGATTTGGAAACACCATATATTTT. Its protein product is CASSLTGFGNTIYF.

This clonotype was observed a single time. A much larger clone lies a single base off, so this may be a read error. V and J are TRBV6-8 and TRBJ2-7; possibly TRBD1 or TRBD2 for D (5 bases each). CDR1 is MNHGY and CDR2 is SAAAGT in the germline V gene. V lost 6 bases to trimming and J lost 2 bases, with 5 bases between them. This CDR3 has 11 amino acids. CDR3 in DNA: TGTGCCAGCAGGGGGGCCTACGAGCAGTACTTC. Encoded protein: CASRGAYEQYF.

This clonotype was detected a few times. The chain joins TRBV6-1 to TRBJ2-7, with 10 nucleotides matching TRBD1. This CDR3 contains 15 residues. Germline V gives CDR1 MNHNS, CDR2 SASEGT. Trimming cost V 6 bases and J 2 bases; bases outside gene matches: 7. CDR3 DNA sequence: TGTGCCAGCAGGCAAGACAGGGGGCCTACCTACGAGCAGTACTTC. It encodes CASRQDRGPTYEQYF.

The chain carries TRBV12-5 and TRBJ1-1; 7 bases are a match to TRBD1. J lost 0 bases, V lost 0 bases, and 10 bases had no gene match. The length of the CDR3 is 18 residues. Per the germline V gene, CDR1 is LGHNT and CDR2 is FRNRAP. The CDR3 nucleotides are TGTGCTAGTGGTTTGGTACAGGGCTTAGGGGGCCTGAACACTGAAGCTTTCTTT. Residues: CASGLVQGLGGLNTEAFF.

The chain uses TRBV7-2 and TRBJ2-6; 11 positions agree with TRBD1. Germline CDR1 SGHTA, CDR2 FQGNSA. This CDR3 region has 18 residues. V dropped 5 bases and J dropped 0; count of bases not matched to a gene: 6. The CDR3 region is CASSTRTGGISGANVLTF. The CDR3 DNA reads TGTGCCAGCAGCACCCGGACAGGGGGCATCTCTGGGGCCAACGTCCTGACTTTC. Together with reference TRBV7-2 and TRBJ2-6, the CDR3 gives the full variable domain: GAGVSQSPSNKVTEKGKDVELRCDPISGHTALYWYRQSLGQGLEFLIYFQGNSAPDKSGLPSDRFSAERTGGSVSTLTIQRTQQEDSAVYLCASSTRTGGISGANVLTFGAGSRLTVL.

The chain carries TRBV9 and TRBJ1-1; 8 bases align to TRBD1. The CDR3 extends over 15 amino acids. Germline CDR1 is SGDLS and CDR2 is YYNGEE. J lost 3 bases, V lost 0 bases, and 4 bases had no gene match. CDR3 protein: CASSVDVTGDTEAFF. For the CDR3, the DNA is TGTGCCAGCAGCGTAGATGTGACAGGGGACACTGAAGCTTTCTTT.

This clonotype was observed a few times. The chain uses TRBV10-3 and TRBJ2-2; 7 bases map to TRBD2. Trimming at V came to 6 bases and at J to 2 bases, leaving 6 bases not matched to a gene. Germline V lookup: CDR1 ENHRY, CDR2 SYGVKD. CDR3 length: 15 residues. The CDR3 sequence: CAIRKTGLNTGELFF. The CDR3 nucleotides are TGTGCCATCAGGAAGACGGGACTAAACACCGGGGAGCTGTTTTTT.

This clonotype has more than one count but fewer than ten. This sequence joins TRBV27 and TRBJ2-1; 9 bases are shared with TRBD1. This CDR3 contains 20 residues. With 5 bases clipped from V and 2 bases from J, the junction kept 19 bases outside the gene matches. In germline, CDR1 is MNHEY, CDR2 SMNVEV (reference sequence). The CDR3 region has the DNA TGTGCCAGCAGTCTTCGGGGGGACAGGGTATGGGGGTTTGCCTACAATGAGCAGTTCTTC. Translating it yields CASSLRGDRVWGFAYNEQFF.

The V and J genes are TRBV10-1 and TRBJ2-3; D not resolved. V lost 2 bases to trimming and J lost 5 bases, with 5 bases between them. The germline CDR1 and CDR2 sequences are WNHNN and SYGVQD (reference sequence). The CDR3 contains 12 residues. CDR3 nucleotide sequence: TGCGCCAGCAGTGAGGTGGTAGATACGCAGTATTTT. Translation gives CASSEVVDTQYF.

The chain recombines TRBV20-1 with TRBJ2-4, with TRBD1 identical over 7 bases. The CDR3 loop spans 14 amino acids. Looked up from germline, CDR1 is DFQATT and CDR2 is SNEGSKA (reference sequence). Unmatched junction bases numbered 4, after V lost 3 bases and J lost 2 bases. The CDR3 DNA sequence: TGCAGTGCTAGGAGACAGGGATCCAAAAACATTCAGTACTTC. Amino acids: CSARRQGSKNIQYF.

This chain uses TRBV30 with TRBJ1-4; D may be TRBD1 (5 bases). The CDR3 is 15 residues long. Germline CDR1 is GTSNPN and CDR2 is SVGIG (reference sequence). Trimming took 0 bases from V and 4 from J, leaving 12 bases between them. The CDR3 loop is CAWSVLGQLNEKLFF. As DNA, the CDR3 is TGTGCCTGGAGTGTCTTGGGGCAGCTTAATGAAAAACTGTTTTTT.

This chain connects TRBV6-6 to TRBJ1-1; no firm D call. The CDR3 length is 16 residues. V lost 0 bases to trimming and J lost 0 bases, with 11 bases between them. Germline V gene lookup returns CDR1 MNHNY and CDR2 SVGAGI (reference sequence). As DNA, the CDR3 is TGTGCCAGCAGTTACTCGTCACAGCTAATGAACACTGAAGCTTTCTTT. Translated, it gives CASSYSSQLMNTEAFF.

Note on this clonotype: Likely a read error: the CDR3 ends without its conserved phenylalanine or tryptophan. No DNA is shown, since the ends of the CDR3 on it are uncertain; the CDR3 is the one TCRdb lists. The chain employs TRBV7-3 and TRBJ1-5; TRBD1, the table's D call, lacks a check against the DNA. The CDR3 length is 15 residues, termini included. Germline lookup yields CDR1 SGHTA and CDR2 FQGTGA. The CDR3 sequence: CASTPTGIGRQPQHL.

CDR3 nucleotides: TGTGCCAGCAGCTTCGAACCCTCCTACGAGCAGTACTTC. Translating it yields CASSFEPSYEQYF. V is TRBV5-4 and J is TRBJ2-7; D uncertain. From germline, CDR1 is SGHNT and CDR2 YYREEE (reference sequence). V shed 2 bases and J shed 0 bases, with 6 bases lying between them. This CDR3 contains 13 residues.

This clonotype was observed a handful of times. The chain couples TRBV4-3 to TRBJ2-1; TRBD2 aligns across 8 bases. CDR3 length equals 18 residues. After removal of 0 bases from V and 0 bases from J, the junction contained 7 bases not matched to a gene. Germline CDR1 reads LGHNA; CDR2 reads YSLEER. In DNA form, the CDR3 reads TGCGCCAGCAGCCAAGATCGGGGGGCGGGGGGCTCCTACAATGAGCAGTTCTTC. Its translation is CASSQDRGAGGSYNEQFF.

The J gene is TRBJ2-5, the V gene TRBV6-1; the match to TRBD2 covers 14 bases. J lost 5 bases, V lost 7 bases, and 3 bases had no gene match. There are 14 residues in the CDR3. Germline assignment: CDR1 MNHNS and CDR2 SASEGT. The CDR3 region is CASTGLAGGETQYF. The CDR3 nucleotides read TGTGCCAGCACTGGACTAGCGGGAGGTGAGACCCAGTACTTC.

The V and J genes are TRBV6-6 and TRBJ1-5, with no clear D. Germline lookup yields CDR1 MNHNY and CDR2 SVGAGI (reference sequence). V dropped 2 bases and J dropped 0 bases, with 11 bases sitting between them. This CDR3 is 16 amino acids long. CDR3 amino acids: CASSYAGTYSNQPQHF. CDR3 sequence (DNA): TGTGCCAGCAGTTACGCGGGCACTTATAGCAATCAGCCCCAGCATTTT.

This clonotype was seen a few times. This sequence joins TRBV25-1 and TRBJ2-7, with a weak D call TRBD1 (6 bases). The CDR3 is 14 residues long. Germline CDR1 and CDR2: MGHDK and SYGVNS. Trimming cost V 2 bases and J 0 bases, with 8 bases left between them. The CDR3 spells CASSEKGHSYEQYV. The CDR3 DNA follows: TGTGCCAGCAGTGAAAAGGGACACTCCTACGAGCAGTACGTC.

This clonotype came up a few times. The gene calls are TRBV4-3 and TRBJ2-1; weak D call: TRBD1 (5 bases). Germline V gene sequence: CDR1 LGHNA, CDR2 YSLEER. The V end lost 0 bases, the J end lost 0 bases, and 12 bases lay between the germline ends. This CDR3 contains 17 residues. CDR3 loop: CASSQDPGDSSYNEQFF. The CDR3 DNA reads TGCGCCAGCAGCCAAGATCCAGGTGACAGCTCCTACAATGAGCAGTTCTTC.

This clonotype was recorded at least ten times. Here the CDR3 DNA reads TGTGCCAGCAGCGCAGGACTAGCGGGAGATCAAGAGACCCAGTACTTC. This encodes CASSAGLAGDQETQYF. The chain employs TRBV7-2 and TRBJ2-5; 13 bases are shared with TRBD2. The ends lost 5 bases at V and 2 bases at J; junction bases unmatched: 5. The CDR3 covers 16 residues. The germline V gene encodes CDR1 SGHTA and CDR2 FQGNSA.

The sample holds many counts of this clonotype. V gene TRBV7-2 combines with J gene TRBJ2-7; tentatively, D is TRBD2 (6 bases). In germline, CDR1 is SGHTA, CDR2 FQGNSA. The CDR3 covers 12 residues. V was shortened by 6 bases and J by 4 bases, with 10 bases between the two germline ends. As DNA, the CDR3 is TGTGCCAGCAGATTAAGCGGGTACGAGCAGTACTTC. Protein: CASRLSGYEQYF.

The chain carries TRBV3-1 and TRBJ1-1; D is possibly TRBD1 (6 bases). The CDR3 spans 15 residues. Germline CDR1 LGHDT, CDR2 YNNKEL (reference sequence). The V and J ends lost 4 bases and 4 bases respectively, with 16 bases between them. CDR3 nucleotides: TGTGCCAGCAGCCCCTACCGGACAGACGGCACTGAAGCTTTCTTT. The encoded protein is CASSPYRTDGTEAFF.

V gene TRBV27 combines with J gene TRBJ2-7; no firm D call. The ends were cut back, 5 bases at V and 4 bases at J, with 18 bases in the middle. Germline V gene sequence: CDR1 MNHEY, CDR2 SMNVEV (reference sequence). The CDR3 has 15 amino acids. This CDR3 reads CASSRMGTPAYEQYV. The CDR3 DNA reads as TGTGCCAGCAGTCGGATGGGTACGCCTGCATACGAGCAGTACGTC.

Worth noting for this clonotype: This clone may be a read error of a much larger clone one base away. The conserved closing phenylalanine or tryptophan is absent in this CDR3, likely reflecting a read error. The chain recombines TRBV7-2 with TRBJ2-5; D possibly corresponds to TRBD2 (6 bases). The CDR3 loop spans 15 amino acids. CDR1 is SGHTA and CDR2 is FQGNSA in the germline V gene. Trimming took 4 bases from V and 5 from J, leaving 17 bases between them. CDR3 in DNA: TGTGCCAGCAGCTCCCGAATAGCGGTAGGGGAGACCCAGTACTCC. Translation gives CASSSRIAVGETQYS.